Sequencing of this T cell receptor (beta chain) was carried out in a study of T-cell reconstitution after alpha-beta-depleted transplantation in children. This CDR3 is 14 amino acids long. CDR1 SGHRS and CDR2 YFSETQ come from the germline V gene. J was trimmed by 13 bases and V by 4 bases; bases with no gene match: 13. Researchers prepared the TCRbeta library using unique molecular identifiers, the study reports. TCRdb redid the calling of the PCR reads with MiXCR, one entry per CDR3 protein. Of around 380,000 distinct CDR3 sequences detected, approximately 11% appear once; the ten largest clones hold approximately 5%. This clonotype was found a few times.

This TCR was recovered from a human donor who donated a stem cell graft to a child with acute myeloid leukemia. This sequence joins TRBV5-1 and TRBJ2-1; 8 bases map to TRBD2. The sequenced sample was PBMCs from the stem cell graft donor, obtained from the stem cell graft. The CDR3 loop reads CASSPGAEAGGQFF. CDR3 nucleotide sequence: TGCGCCAGCAGCCCTGGGGCAGAGGCGGGGGGTCAGTTCTTC.